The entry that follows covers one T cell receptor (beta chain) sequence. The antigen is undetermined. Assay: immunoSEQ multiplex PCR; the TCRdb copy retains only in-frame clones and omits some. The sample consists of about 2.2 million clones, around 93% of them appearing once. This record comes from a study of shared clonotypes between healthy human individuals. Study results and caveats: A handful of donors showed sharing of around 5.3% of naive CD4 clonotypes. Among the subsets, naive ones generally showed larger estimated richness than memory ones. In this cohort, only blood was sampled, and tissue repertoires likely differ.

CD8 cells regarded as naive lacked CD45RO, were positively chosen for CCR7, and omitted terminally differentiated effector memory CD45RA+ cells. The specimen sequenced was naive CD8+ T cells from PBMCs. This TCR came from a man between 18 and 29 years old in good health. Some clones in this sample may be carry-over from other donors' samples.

CDR3 in DNA: TGTGCCAGCAGTGCATCCCCCGGGACTAGCGGGAGGCCAGGGGGCTACAATGAGCAGTTCTTC. Translated, it gives CASSASPGTSGRPGGYNEQFF. This chain joins TRBV28 and TRBJ2-1; 15 positions agree with TRBD2. CDR1 and CDR2 from the germline V gene are MDHEN and SYDVKM. CDR3 length equals 21 residues. The V gene end was trimmed by 5 bases and the J gene end by 3 bases; junction bases not matched to a gene: 17.